This TCR beta chain is from a study of CD8 T cells in ankylosing spondylitis. Study-wide findings and caveats: Disease-linked clones reportedly concentrated significantly in matched ankylosing spondylitis synovial fluid. Clones linked to disease, bearing a CD8+ phenotype, were relatively rare in peripheral blood. Made up of about eight highly homologous variants, a TCR beta motif appeared characteristic of ankylosing spondylitis blood.

Worth noting for this clonotype: Its antigen is as yet unknown.

The CDR3 sequence is 11 residues long. In germline, CDR1 is MNHEY, CDR2 SMNVEV (reference sequence). Trimming removed 6 bases from V and 9 bases from J, with 12 bases in between. Each TCR beta library was made by quantitative 5'-RACE that incorporated molecular barcodes. Via MiXCR, TCRdb re-called the 5' RACE reads, giving one row per CDR3 protein. Of fewer than 400,000 distinct CDR3 sequences listed, about 15% were seen once; the top ten hold roughly 0.99%. The genes are TRBV27 and TRBJ2-7; D might be TRBD2 (5 bases). The sequenced material came from blood, either unsorted or a sorted T cell fraction (not recorded which). This receptor was obtained from a male donor with ankylosing spondylitis or in good health (not recorded which). CDR3 nucleotides: TGTGCCAGCAGCGGGCCCGGGGTGCAGTACTTC. Encoded protein: CASSGPGVQYF.